Shown below are 18 T cell receptor beta chains from a single sample sequenced in a study of blood T cell repertoires in COVID-19. The method was immunoSEQ multiplex PCR; TCRdb's version includes in-frame clones alone and lacks a portion of them. The sample holds some 110,000 clones, 80% to 90% seen once. Material for sequencing was peripheral blood. The receptors derive from a man in his 70s who had recovered from COVID-19.

The CDR3 protein is CASSPGTSGRDEQYF. CDR3 in DNA: TGTGCCAGCAGTCCCGGGACTAGCGGGAGAGATGAGCAGTACTTC. This chain joins TRBV28 and TRBJ2-7; 14 bases are a match to TRBD2. Unmatched junction bases numbered 7, after V lost 5 bases and J lost 7 bases. The length of the CDR3 is 15 residues. Germline V gene lookup returns CDR1 MDHEN and CDR2 SYDVKM.

The chain carries TRBV15 and TRBJ1-2; 7 bases agree with TRBD1. J gave up 2 bases and V 3 bases, and 12 bases lay outside the gene matches. Germline assignment: CDR1 LNHNV and CDR2 YYDKDF (reference sequence). This CDR3 has 17 residues. The CDR3 here is CATSSPLRDSMNYGYTF. CDR3 nucleotide sequence: TGTGCCACCAGCAGTCCTCTCCGGGACAGCATGAACTATGGCTACACCTTC.

The chain links TRBV4-2 to TRBJ2-1; TRBD2 agrees at 9 bases. Germline values: CDR1 LGHNA, CDR2 YNFKEQ. The CDR3 has 18 amino acids. Losses at the gene ends were 3 bases for V and 1 base for J; bases not matched to a gene: 10. The CDR3 DNA follows: TGTGCCAGCAGCCACGGTTCAGCGGGGGGTAGGTCCTACAATGAGCAGTTCTTC. The encoded protein is CASSHGSAGGRSYNEQFF.

V and J are TRBV5-3 and TRBJ2-5; 7 positions agree with TRBD2. TRBV5-3 falls under the ORF class, with uncertain function. V trimming: 4 bases; J trimming: 5 bases; junction bases outside the gene matches: 14. The CDR3 is 16 residues long. The chain's CDR3 is CARSPPGLPSRETQYF. Written as DNA, the CDR3 is TGTGCCAGAAGCCCCCCGGGACTACCCAGCCGGGAGACCCAGTACTTC.

This chain uses TRBV2 with TRBJ1-1; TRBD1 might be the D (6 bases). V shed 5 bases and J shed 6 bases, with 13 bases lying between them. There are 13 residues in the CDR3. Germline values: CDR1 SNHLY, CDR2 FYNNEI. The CDR3 sequence: CASSLRGLAEAFF. The CDR3 DNA sequence: TGTGCCAGCAGTTTGAGGGGGTTGGCTGAAGCTTTCTTT. The full variable domain, completed using reference TRBV2 and TRBJ1-1, is EPEVTQTPSHQVTQMGQEVILRCVPISNHLYFYWYRQILGQKVEFLVSFYNNEISEKSEIFDDQFSVERPDGSNFTLKIRSTKLEDSAMYFCASSLRGLAEAFFGQGTRLTVV.

This chain uses TRBV9 with TRBJ1-1; D call uncertain. The V and J ends lost 0 bases and 5 bases respectively, with 11 bases between them. CDR3 size: 14 residues. From germline, CDR1 is SGDLS and CDR2 YYNGEE. As DNA, the CDR3 is TGTGCCAGCAGCGTAGAGTACACCCCTACTGAAGCTTTCTTT. This codes for CASSVEYTPTEAFF.

This clone was detected only a few times. The chain combines TRBV2 with TRBJ1-1; TRBD1 might be the D (5 bases). Between the trimmed V and J ends, which lost 5 bases and 8 bases, there was a span of 15 bases. Germline V gene lookup returns CDR1 SNHLY and CDR2 FYNNEI. The CDR3 totals 13 residues. For the CDR3, the DNA is TGTGCCAGCAGTCCGATCCAATACAGGGAAGCTTTCTTT. Translating it yields CASSPIQYREAFF.

The rearrangement joins TRBV3-1 (or the pseudogene TRBV3-2) to TRBJ2-2; D ambiguous. The germline gives CDR1 LGHDT, CDR2 YNNKEL (reference sequence). The CDR3 runs to 13 residues. Trimming took off 4 bases at V and 7 bases at J, with 10 bases between the two ends. CDR3 protein: CASSPILRGELFF. The CDR3 region has the DNA TGTGCCAGCAGCCCTATCCTCCGCGGGGAGCTGTTTTTT.

CDR3 sequence: CASSPTAYNEQFF. DNA of the CDR3: TGTGCCAGCAGCCCCACGGCCTACAATGAGCAGTTCTTC. This chain links TRBV7-9 with TRBJ2-1; D gene uncertain. CDR1 and CDR2 from the germline V gene are SEHNR and FQNEAQ (reference sequence). Trimming shortened V by 5 bases and J by 2 bases, and 7 bases separated the two germline ends. CDR3 length equals 13 residues.

This clone came up many times. The chain has TRBV7-9 and TRBJ2-2, with TRBD2 identical over 10 bases. CDR3 length equals 16 residues. The V gene's germline CDR1 is SEHNR and CDR2 FQNEAQ (reference sequence). The junction had 4 bases not matched to a gene; V was cut back by 2 bases and J by 4 bases. CDR3 amino acids: CASSLLLAGRTGELFF. Here the CDR3 DNA reads TGTGCCAGCAGCTTATTACTAGCGGGACGCACCGGGGAGCTGTTTTTT.

In nucleotides, the CDR3 is TGTGCCAGCAGCTTCAGCGGGGAATCTTACGAGCAGTACTTC. It codes for CASSFSGESYEQYF. The gene calls are TRBV7-2 and TRBJ2-7; TRBD2 matches at 7 bases. With 3 bases clipped from V and 4 bases from J, the junction kept 6 bases outside the gene matches. Germline loops: CDR1 SGHTA, CDR2 FQGNSA. CDR3 length: 14 residues.

The rearrangement links TRBV23-1 to TRBJ2-7, with a weak D call TRBD1 (5 bases). TRBV23-1 is known as an ORF, though its function is uncertain. V was cut by 7 bases and J by 0 bases, with 10 bases left in between. This CDR3 spans 13 amino acids. In DNA form, the CDR3 reads TGCGCCAGCAACCAGGGTTACTCCTACGAGCAGTACTTC. Protein product: CASNQGYSYEQYF.

V usage is TRBV5-6 and J usage is TRBJ2-3; D is ambiguous. The CDR3 is 14 residues long. Germline V gene sequence: CDR1 SGHDT, CDR2 YYEEEE. V was pared by 10 bases and J by 2 bases, with 17 bases between. The CDR3 DNA is TGTGCCGGCGCGGCTTGGAGCCACACAGATACGCAGTATTTT. It translates to CAGAAWSHTDTQYF.

The chain uses TRBV5-1 and TRBJ2-3; 9 nucleotides match TRBD2. This CDR3 spans 16 amino acids. V shed 3 bases and J 4 bases; nucleotides not matched to a gene: 9. The germline V gene has CDR1 SGHRS and CDR2 YFSETQ. CDR3 sequence (DNA): TGCGCCAGCAGCTCGGAGCGGGGGGCTAGCGCAGATACGCAGTATTTT. Translated, it gives CASSSERGASADTQYF. Variable domain in full (rest from reference TRBV5-1 and TRBJ2-3): KAGVTQTPRYLIKTRGQQVTLSCSPISGHRSVSWYQQTPGQGLQFLFEYFSETQRNKGNFPGRFSGRQFSNSRSEMNVSTLELGDSALYLCASSSERGASADTQYFGPGTRLTVL.

This clone occurred once. The genes are TRBV11-3 and TRBJ2-1, with D hard to call. CDR1 and CDR2 from the germline V gene are SGHNT and YENEEA. The CDR3 loop spans 13 amino acids. Trimming removed 0 bases from V and 6 bases from J, with 6 bases in between. The CDR3 DNA is TGTGCCAGCAGCTTAGAGGCACCCAATGAGCAGTTCTTC. As protein: CASSLEAPNEQFF.

The chain joins TRBV5-4 to TRBJ2-5; 7 bases map to TRBD2. The V segment lost 3 bases and the J segment 0 bases; nucleotides outside the gene matches: 5. Per the germline V gene, CDR1 is SGHNT and CDR2 is YYREEE (reference sequence). The CDR3 runs to 15 residues. The CDR3: CASSWPGGDQETQYF. The CDR3 region has the DNA TGTGCCAGCAGCTGGCCGGGAGGAGACCAAGAGACCCAGTACTTC.

The CDR3 DNA sequence: TGTGCCAGCAGCCGGACTGGGTCAGGAGAGCAGTACTTC. As protein: CASSRTGSGEQYF. The chain uses TRBV6-2 or TRBV6-3 and TRBJ2-7; tentatively, D is TRBD2 (5 bases). The germline V and J ends were trimmed by 6 bases and 7 bases, with 16 bases remaining between them. The germline gives CDR1 MNHEY, CDR2 SVGEGT. The CDR3 is 13 residues long.

This clone was picked up one time. This chain connects TRBV28 to TRBJ1-5, with 7 bases lining up with TRBD1. CDR1 is MDHEN, CDR2 SYDVKM, per germline. With 5 bases clipped from V and 11 bases from J, the junction kept 6 bases outside the gene matches. This CDR3 is 12 amino acids long. CDR3 in DNA: TGTGCCAGCAGTCTGCGACAGGGATCCCAGCATTTT. This codes for CASSLRQGSQHF.